These T cell receptor beta chains were read from a single sample in a study of T-cell reconstitution after alpha-beta-depleted transplantation in children. MiXCR was run by TCRdb on the PCR reads, yielding one entry per CDR3 protein. Of some 300,000 distinct CDR3 sequences listed, over 9% were seen once; the top ten hold 7.5%. The material was PBMCs, obtained before TCRalphabeta/CD19-depleted stem cell transplant. The receptors originated from a boy under two years old with acute myeloid leukemia, due to receive a stem cell transplant. The CDR3 runs from the conserved cysteine through the conserved F or W. The order of the fields is D gene, clone size, V gene, J gene, CDR3 DNA, CDR3 protein. The D gene is left open where the match is weak. Clone size is stated in some rows and not others, as once, few, many or a class when expanded.

D: -
size: many
V: TRBV4-3
J: TRBJ2-7
DNA: TGCGCCAGCAGCCCCCGGGCCGTAGGACACCCCTACGAGCAGTACTTC
CDR3: CASSPRAVGHPYEQYF

D: TRBD1
size: many
V: TRBV24-1
J: TRBJ2-5
DNA: TGTGCCACCAGTCCCGGGACAGGGGGCAGAGAGACCCAGTACTTC
CDR3: CATSPGTGGRETQYF

D: -
size: many
V: TRBV27
J: TRBJ2-7
DNA: TGTGCCAGCAGCAATCCCGGACTACAGCAGTACTTC
CDR3: CASSNPGLQQYF

D: -
size: -
V: TRBV2
J: TRBJ1-1
DNA: TGTGCCAGCAGGCCGGGGAGGCCAGCTGAAGCTTTCTTT
CDR3: CASRPGRPAEAFF

D: TRBD2
size: many
V: TRBV24-1
J: TRBJ2-1
DNA: TGTGCCACCAGTGATTCTTGGACTAGCGTATACAATGAGCAGTTCTTC
CDR3: CATSDSWTSVYNEQFF

D: TRBD2
size: many
V: TRBV27
J: TRBJ2-3
DNA: TGTGCCAGCAGTTTCCTCGCGGGAGCCGGAGATACGCAGTATTTT
CDR3: CASSFLAGAGDTQYF

D: TRBD1
size: many
V: TRBV4-1
J: TRBJ2-3
DNA: TGCGCCAGCAGCACCGGGACAGGGGAGGATACGCAGTATTTT
CDR3: CASSTGTGEDTQYF

D: TRBD1
size: few
V: TRBV6-1
J: TRBJ1-2
DNA: TGTGCCAGCAGGCCCTCCGGGACAGGGGATGGCTACACCTTC
CDR3: CASRPSGTGDGYTF

D: TRBD1
size: few
V: TRBV20-1
J: TRBJ2-2
DNA: TGCAGTGCCGGGACAGGGGGCGGGGAGCTGTTTTTT
CDR3: CSAGTGGGELFF

D: -
size: many
V: TRBV10-3
J: TRBJ1-1
DNA: TGTGCCATCAGGGAGCGGGGGTCGAACACTGAAGCTTTCTTT
CDR3: CAIRERGSNTEAFF

D: -
size: -
V: TRBV5-1
J: TRBJ2-7
DNA: TGCGCCAGCAGCTGGGGGGCGCGCGAGCAGTACTTC
CDR3: CASSWGAREQYF

D: -
size: many
V: TRBV5-1
J: TRBJ1-1
DNA: TGCGCCAGCAGCACCATGGGTTGGGACACTGAAGCTTTCTTT
CDR3: CASSTMGWDTEAFF

D: TRBD2
size: few
V: TRBV3-1
J: TRBJ2-7
DNA: TGTGCCAGCAGCCGCCCCGGGACTAGCGGGGCCCTGGAGCAGTACTTC
CDR3: CASSRPGTSGALEQYF

D: TRBD2
size: many
V: TRBV7-3
J: TRBJ2-2
DNA: TGTGCCAGCAGCTTACGGGGGGTTAGAACCGGGGAGCTGTTTTTT
CDR3: CASSLRGVRTGELFF

D: -
size: -
V: TRBV28
J: TRBJ2-5
DNA: TGTGCCAGCAGAGGACCGCAAGAGACCCAGTACTTC
CDR3: CASRGPQETQYF

D: TRBD2
size: many
V: TRBV29-1
J: TRBJ2-1
DNA: TGCAGCGTGGCTAGCGGTTACTACAATGAGCAGTTCTTC
CDR3: CSVASGYYNEQFF

D: -
size: many
V: TRBV7-9
J: TRBJ2-1
DNA: TGTGCCAGCAGCGACCACAGGGCCTCTTCGCGGGATGAGCAGTTCTTC
CDR3: CASSDHRASSRDEQFF

D: TRBD1
size: few
V: TRBV2
J: TRBJ2-7
DNA: TGTGCCAGCCTCCGGGACAGGGGACTCTACGAGCAGTACTTC
CDR3: CASLRDRGLYEQYF

D: -
size: many
V: TRBV6-2/TRBV6-3
J: TRBJ1-5
DNA: TGTGCCAGCAGTTACTATGGACATGCTTCCAATCAGCCCCAGCATTTT
CDR3: CASSYYGHASNQPQHF

D: TRBD2
size: many
V: TRBV12-3/TRBV12-4
J: TRBJ2-1
DNA: TGTGCCAGCAGTTTACGGGCTAGCGGGAGCTCCTACAATGAGCAGTTCTTC
CDR3: CASSLRASGSSYNEQFF

D: -
size: -
V: TRBV6-1
J: TRBJ2-5
DNA: TGTGCCAGCAGTGAAACTAAGGGCAGGGGGGAGGAGACCCAGTACTTC
CDR3: CASSETKGRGEETQYF

D: -
size: many
V: TRBV10-3
J: TRBJ2-1
DNA: TGTGCCATCAGTCCTAATCGGTTGCGCAATGAGCAGTTCTTC
CDR3: CAISPNRLRNEQFF

D: -
size: many
V: TRBV29-1
J: TRBJ1-2
DNA: TGCAGCGTTGTGGCCTCGGGCTATGGCTACACCTTC
CDR3: CSVVASGYGYTF

D: -
size: -
V: TRBV29-1
J: TRBJ2-2
DNA: TGCAGCGTTGAGAGCCTTCCCGGGGAGCTGTTTTTT
CDR3: CSVESLPGELFF

D: -
size: many
V: TRBV5-5
J: TRBJ2-5
DNA: TGTGCCAGCAGCTTGGTGGCAGGGGGGCAAGAGACCCAGTACTTC
CDR3: CASSLVAGGQETQYF

D: TRBD2
size: many
V: TRBV20-1
J: TRBJ2-4
DNA: TGCAGTGCGGGAACTAGCGGTTTAGCCAAAAACATTCAGTACTTC
CDR3: CSAGTSGLAKNIQYF

D: TRBD2
size: many
V: TRBV2
J: TRBJ2-1
DNA: TGTGCCAGCAGTGCCGGGACTAGCGGTGAGCAGTTCTTC
CDR3: CASSAGTSGEQFF

D: -
size: few
V: TRBV7-8
J: TRBJ1-2
DNA: TGTGCCAGCAGCTTATATTCCGGGCCCTCATCGGGCTACACCTTC
CDR3: CASSLYSGPSSGYTF

D: -
size: many
V: TRBV20-1
J: TRBJ2-5
DNA: TGCAGTGCAGAGGGTTCCGAGACCCAGTACTTC
CDR3: CSAEGSETQYF

D: -
size: -
V: TRBV14
J: TRBJ2-1
DNA: TGTGCCATCTCGGGGGGCCTCTACAATGAGCAGTTCTTC
CDR3: CAISGGLYNEQFF

D: -
size: many
V: TRBV12-3/TRBV12-4
J: TRBJ2-4
DNA: TGTGCCAGCACTTTTGGGACGGCCAAAAACATTCAGTACTTC
CDR3: CASTFGTAKNIQYF

D: -
size: many
V: TRBV20-1
J: TRBJ2-3
DNA: TGCAGTGCTAGTCTAGCCGGCACAGATACGCAGTATTTT
CDR3: CSASLAGTDTQYF

D: -
size: many
V: TRBV28
J: TRBJ1-2
DNA: TGTGCCAGCAGTGGTCTGGTTTATGGCTACACCTTC
CDR3: CASSGLVYGYTF

D: TRBD2
size: many
V: TRBV27
J: TRBJ2-1
DNA: TGTGCCAGCAGGTTTACGAGGGGACTAGCGGGGTGGAATGAGCAGTTCTTC
CDR3: CASRFTRGLAGWNEQFF

D: -
size: many
V: TRBV5-1
J: TRBJ1-2
DNA: TGCGCCAGCAGCCTCCAAGTGGGACCTGAGTATGGCTACACCTTC
CDR3: CASSLQVGPEYGYTF

D: -
size: many
V: TRBV7-8
J: TRBJ2-7
DNA: TGTGCCAGCAGCTTAGCGGCTCTAATACCCGAGCAGTACTTC
CDR3: CASSLAALIPEQYF

D: -
size: many
V: TRBV7-2
J: TRBJ1-4
DNA: TGTGCCAGCAGCTTAGTATACAATCCGTCAACTAATGAAAAACTGTTTTTT
CDR3: CASSLVYNPSTNEKLFF

D: -
size: many
V: TRBV7-9
J: TRBJ2-1
DNA: TGTGCCAGCAGCTTAACAGGCGGGCGCTACAATGAGCAGTTCTTC
CDR3: CASSLTGGRYNEQFF

D: TRBD2
size: many
V: TRBV29-1
J: TRBJ2-1
DNA: TGCAGCGTTGCACGGGAGGCCCCTGTAGAGCAGTTCTTC
CDR3: CSVAREAPVEQFF

D: TRBD1
size: few
V: TRBV4-2
J: TRBJ1-5
DNA: TGTGCCAGCAGCTCAGGACAGGTGAATCAGCCCCAGCATTTT
CDR3: CASSSGQVNQPQHF

D: -
size: many
V: TRBV3-1
J: TRBJ2-1
DNA: TGTGCCAGCAGCCAAGCACGGGGGCTTTACAATGAGCAGTTCTTC
CDR3: CASSQARGLYNEQFF

D: TRBD2
size: many
V: TRBV29-1
J: TRBJ2-2
DNA: TGCAGCGTTGTCGGACTAGCGGCCTCTCCAAATCCCGGGGAGCTGTTTTTT
CDR3: CSVVGLAASPNPGELFF

D: TRBD2
size: many
V: TRBV10-2
J: TRBJ2-1
DNA: TGCGCCAGCAGTGCTGGCGGGAGGGGTCATGAGCAGTTCTTC
CDR3: CASSAGGRGHEQFF

D: -
size: -
V: TRBV27
J: TRBJ2-1
DNA: TGTGCCAGCAGTTTTGGGCTAGAGGGGAATGAGCAGTTCTTC
CDR3: CASSFGLEGNEQFF

D: -
size: few
V: TRBV5-1
J: TRBJ2-3
DNA: TGCGCCAGCAGCATAGAGGGGTCCCTTTCGCAGTATTTT
CDR3: CASSIEGSLSQYF

D: -
size: many
V: TRBV5-5
J: TRBJ2-3
DNA: TGTGCCAGCAGCTTAGGGTTAGGTACGCAGTATTTT
CDR3: CASSLGLGTQYF